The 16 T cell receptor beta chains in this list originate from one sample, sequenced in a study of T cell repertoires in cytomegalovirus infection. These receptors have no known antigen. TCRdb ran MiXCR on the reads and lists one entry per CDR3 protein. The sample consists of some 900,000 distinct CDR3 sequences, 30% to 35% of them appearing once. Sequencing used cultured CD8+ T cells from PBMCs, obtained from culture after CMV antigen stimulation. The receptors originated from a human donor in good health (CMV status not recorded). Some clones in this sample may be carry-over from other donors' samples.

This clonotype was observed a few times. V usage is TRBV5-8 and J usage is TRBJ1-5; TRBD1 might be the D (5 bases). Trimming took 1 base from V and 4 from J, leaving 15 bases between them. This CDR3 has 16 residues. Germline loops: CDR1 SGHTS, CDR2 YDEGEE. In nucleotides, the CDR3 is TGTGCCAGCAGCTTGTCAGGGTGGCTGGAAAATCAGCCCCAGCATTTT. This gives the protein CASSLSGWLENQPQHF.

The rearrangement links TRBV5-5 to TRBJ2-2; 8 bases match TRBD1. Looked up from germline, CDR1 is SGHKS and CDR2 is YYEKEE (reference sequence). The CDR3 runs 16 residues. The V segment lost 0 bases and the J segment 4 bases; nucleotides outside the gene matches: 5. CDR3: CASSLGRGHLTGELFF. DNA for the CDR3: TGTGCCAGCAGCTTGGGCAGGGGGCATCTCACCGGGGAGCTGTTTTTT. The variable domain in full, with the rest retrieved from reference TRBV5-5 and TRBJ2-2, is DAGVTQSPTHLIKTRGQQVTLRCSPISGHKSVSWYQQVLGQGPQFIFQYYEKEERGRGNFPDRFSARQFPNYSSELNVNALLLGDSALYLCASSLGRGHLTGELFFGEGSRLTVL.

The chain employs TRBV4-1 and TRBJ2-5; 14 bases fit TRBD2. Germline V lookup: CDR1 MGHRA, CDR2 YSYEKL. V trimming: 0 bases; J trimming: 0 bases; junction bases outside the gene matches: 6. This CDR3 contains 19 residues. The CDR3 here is CASSQERGLAGAYQETQYF. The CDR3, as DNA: TGCGCCAGCAGCCAAGAACGGGGACTAGCGGGGGCGTACCAAGAGACCCAGTACTTC.

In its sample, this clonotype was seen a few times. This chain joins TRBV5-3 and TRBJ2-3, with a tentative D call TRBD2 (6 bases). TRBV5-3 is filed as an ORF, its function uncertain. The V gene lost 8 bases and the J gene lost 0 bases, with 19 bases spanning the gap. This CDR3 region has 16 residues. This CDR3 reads CASSPRIRGSTDTQYF. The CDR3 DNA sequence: TGTGCCAGCAGCCCAAGGATCCGGGGGAGCACAGATACGCAGTATTTT.

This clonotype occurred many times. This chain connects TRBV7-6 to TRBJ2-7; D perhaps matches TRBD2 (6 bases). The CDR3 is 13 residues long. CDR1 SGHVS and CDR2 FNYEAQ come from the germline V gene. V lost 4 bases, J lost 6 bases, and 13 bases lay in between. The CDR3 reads CASSSGSLGEQYF. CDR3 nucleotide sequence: TGTGCCAGCAGCTCCGGGAGCTTGGGCGAGCAGTACTTC.

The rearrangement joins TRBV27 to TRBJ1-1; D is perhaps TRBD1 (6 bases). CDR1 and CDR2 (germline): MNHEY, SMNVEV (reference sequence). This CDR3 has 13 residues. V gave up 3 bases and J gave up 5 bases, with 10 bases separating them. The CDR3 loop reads CASSFYRDTEAFF. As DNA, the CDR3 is TGTGCCAGCAGTTTTTACAGGGATACTGAAGCTTTCTTT.

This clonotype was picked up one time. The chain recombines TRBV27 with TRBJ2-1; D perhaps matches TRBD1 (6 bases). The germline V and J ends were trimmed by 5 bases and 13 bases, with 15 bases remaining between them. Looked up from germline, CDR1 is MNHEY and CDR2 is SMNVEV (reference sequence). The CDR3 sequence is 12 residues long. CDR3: CASSTTDSPQFF. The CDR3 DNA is TGTGCCAGCAGTACTACGGACAGCCCACAGTTCTTC.

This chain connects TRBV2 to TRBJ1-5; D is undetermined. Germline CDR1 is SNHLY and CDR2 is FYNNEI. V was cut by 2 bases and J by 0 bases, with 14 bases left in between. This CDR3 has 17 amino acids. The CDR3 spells CASSESQEGYSNQPQHF. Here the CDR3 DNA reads TGTGCCAGCAGTGAAAGCCAGGAGGGCTATAGCAATCAGCCCCAGCATTTT.

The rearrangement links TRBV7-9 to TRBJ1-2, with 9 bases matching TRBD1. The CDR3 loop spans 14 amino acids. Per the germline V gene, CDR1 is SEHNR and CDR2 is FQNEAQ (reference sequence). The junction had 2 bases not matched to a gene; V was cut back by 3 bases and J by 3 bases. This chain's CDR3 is CASSLDRGDYGYTF. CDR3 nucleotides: TGTGCCAGCAGCTTGGACAGGGGAGACTATGGCTACACCTTC.

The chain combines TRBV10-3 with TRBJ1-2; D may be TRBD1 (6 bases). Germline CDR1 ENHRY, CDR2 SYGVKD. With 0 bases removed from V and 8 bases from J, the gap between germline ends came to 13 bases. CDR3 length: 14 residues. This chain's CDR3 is CAISESTGLVGYTF. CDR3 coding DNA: TGTGCCATCAGTGAGTCGACAGGCCTGGTGGGCTACACCTTC.

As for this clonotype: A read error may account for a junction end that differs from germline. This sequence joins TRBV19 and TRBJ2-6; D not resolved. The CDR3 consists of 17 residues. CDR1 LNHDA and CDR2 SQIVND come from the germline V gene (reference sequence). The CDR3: CASSGKHSVSAANVLTF. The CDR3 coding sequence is TGTGCCAGTAGTGGGAAGCATTCTGTCTCTGCGGCCAACGTCCTGACTTTC.

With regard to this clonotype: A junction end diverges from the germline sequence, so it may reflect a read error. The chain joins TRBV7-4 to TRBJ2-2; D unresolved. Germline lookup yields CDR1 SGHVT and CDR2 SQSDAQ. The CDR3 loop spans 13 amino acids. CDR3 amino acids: CASSLKQTGELFF. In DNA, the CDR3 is TGTGCCAGTAGCTTAAAACAGACCGGGGAGCTGTTTTTT. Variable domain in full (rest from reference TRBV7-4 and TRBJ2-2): GAGVSQSPRYKVAKRGRDVALRCDSISGHVTLYWYRQTLGQGSEVLTYSQSDAQRDKSGRPSGRFSAERPERSVSTLKIQRTEQGDSAVYLCASSLKQTGELFFGEGSRLTVL.

CDR3 bases: TGTGCCAGCAGTCTCGACTCGTCGGGCTTTTACAATGAGCAGTTCTTC. It specifies CASSLDSSGFYNEQFF. This chain links TRBV12-3 or TRBV12-4 with TRBJ2-1; D uncertain. The V end lost 5 bases, the J end lost 4 bases, and 18 bases lay between the germline ends. CDR3 length equals 16 residues.

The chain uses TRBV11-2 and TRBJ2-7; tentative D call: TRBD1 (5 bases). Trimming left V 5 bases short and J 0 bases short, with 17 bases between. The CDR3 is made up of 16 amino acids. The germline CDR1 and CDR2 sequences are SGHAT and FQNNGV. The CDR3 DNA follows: TGTGCCAGCAGCCCTTGGTCCAGGGAAAGCTCCTACGAGCAGTACTTC. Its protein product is CASSPWSRESSYEQYF.

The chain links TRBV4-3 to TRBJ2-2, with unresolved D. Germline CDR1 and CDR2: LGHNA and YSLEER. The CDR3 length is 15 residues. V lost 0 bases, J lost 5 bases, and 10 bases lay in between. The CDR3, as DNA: TGCGCCAGCAGCCAAGATCAGAGACAAACCGGGGAGCTGTTTTTT. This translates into CASSQDQRQTGELFF.

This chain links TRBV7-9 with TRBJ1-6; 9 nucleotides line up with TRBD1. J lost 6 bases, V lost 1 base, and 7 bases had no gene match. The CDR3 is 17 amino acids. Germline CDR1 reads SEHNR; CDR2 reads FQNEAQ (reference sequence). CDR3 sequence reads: CASSLGPGTGINSPLHF. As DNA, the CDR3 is TGTGCCAGCAGCTTAGGTCCCGGGACAGGGATTAATTCACCCCTCCACTTT.